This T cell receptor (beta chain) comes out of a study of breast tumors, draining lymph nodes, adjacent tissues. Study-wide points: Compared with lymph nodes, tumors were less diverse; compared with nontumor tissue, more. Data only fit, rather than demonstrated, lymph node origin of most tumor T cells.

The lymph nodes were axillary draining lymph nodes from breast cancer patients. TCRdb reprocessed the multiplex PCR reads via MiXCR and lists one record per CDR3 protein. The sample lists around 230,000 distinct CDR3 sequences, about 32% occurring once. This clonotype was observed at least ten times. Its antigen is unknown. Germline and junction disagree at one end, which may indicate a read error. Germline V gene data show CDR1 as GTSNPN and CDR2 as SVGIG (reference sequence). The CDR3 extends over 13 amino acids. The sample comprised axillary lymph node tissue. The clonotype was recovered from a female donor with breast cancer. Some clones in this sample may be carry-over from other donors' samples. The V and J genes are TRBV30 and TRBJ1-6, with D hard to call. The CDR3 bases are TGTGCTTGGAGTTTCAACGGGAATTCACCCCTCCACTTT. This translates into CAWSFNGNSPLHF.